This TCR beta chain comes out of a study of T cells in Graves' hyperthyroidism and ophthalmopathy. Amplified TCR beta CDR3 regions derived from RNA transcripts. The HTBI primer set was used in a first-round RT-PCR of the TCR CDR3. TCRdb reprocessed the multiplex PCR reads via MiXCR and lists one record per CDR3 protein. The table lists 700,000 or so distinct CDR3 sequences, 14% of them singletons. CDR1 LNHDA and CDR2 SQIVND come from the germline V gene (reference sequence). The V gene lost 6 bases and the J gene lost 1 base, with 22 bases spanning the gap. The CDR3 is made up of 18 amino acids. This sequence was found in a woman in her fifties or sixties with Graves' ophthalmopathy. Material: blood. The J gene is TRBJ2-4, the V gene TRBV19; D gene unclear. CDR3: CASSPRLRMPWAKNIQYF. The CDR3 region has the DNA TGTGCCAGTAGCCCGAGATTAAGAATGCCGTGGGCCAAAAACATTCAGTACTTC.